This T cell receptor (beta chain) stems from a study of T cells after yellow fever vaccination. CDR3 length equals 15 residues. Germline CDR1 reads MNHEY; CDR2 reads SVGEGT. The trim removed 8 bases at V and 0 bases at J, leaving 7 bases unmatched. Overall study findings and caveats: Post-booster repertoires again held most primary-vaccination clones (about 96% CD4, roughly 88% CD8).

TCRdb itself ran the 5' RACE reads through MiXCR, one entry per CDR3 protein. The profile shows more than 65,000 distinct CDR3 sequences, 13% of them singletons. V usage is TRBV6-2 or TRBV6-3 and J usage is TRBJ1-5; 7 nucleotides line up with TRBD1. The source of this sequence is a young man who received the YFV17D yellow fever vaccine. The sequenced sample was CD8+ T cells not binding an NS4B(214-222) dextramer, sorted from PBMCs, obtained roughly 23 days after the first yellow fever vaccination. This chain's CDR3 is CASRGTDYSNQPQHF. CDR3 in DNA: TGTGCCAGCCGAGGGACAGATTATAGCAATCAGCCCCAGCATTTT.